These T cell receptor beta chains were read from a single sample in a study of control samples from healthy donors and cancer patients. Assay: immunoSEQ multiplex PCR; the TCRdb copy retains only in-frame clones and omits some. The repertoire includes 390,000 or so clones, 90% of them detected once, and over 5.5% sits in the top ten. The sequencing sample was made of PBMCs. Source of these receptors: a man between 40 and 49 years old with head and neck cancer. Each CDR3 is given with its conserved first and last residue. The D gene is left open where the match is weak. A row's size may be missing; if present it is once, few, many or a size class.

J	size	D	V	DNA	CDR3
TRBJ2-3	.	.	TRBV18	TGTGCCAGCTCACCACTGGACAGCTTAGATACGCAGTATTTT	CASSPLDSLDTQYF
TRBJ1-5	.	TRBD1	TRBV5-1	TGCGCCAGCAGCCCGGGACAGGGACCCCTGAATCAGCCCCAGCATTTT	CASSPGQGPLNQPQHF
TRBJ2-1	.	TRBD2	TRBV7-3	TGTGCCAGCAGCTTCAGCGGGAGGAACAATGAGCAGTTCTTC	CASSFSGRNNEQFF
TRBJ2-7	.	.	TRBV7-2	TGTGCCAGCAGCCATCCAGAGGCCGGAAGAAGGGAGCAGTACTTC	CASSHPEAGRREQYF
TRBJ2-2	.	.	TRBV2	TGTGCCAGCAGTGGGGTTAGGGAGACCGGGGAGCTGTTTTTT	CASSGVRETGELFF
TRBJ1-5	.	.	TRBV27	TGTGCCAGCAAAGCCCTAGGGGGTAGCAATCAGCCCCAGCATTTT	CASKALGGSNQPQHF
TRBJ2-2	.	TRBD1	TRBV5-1	TGCGCCAGCAGCTTGGGGGACAGGGGGAACACCGGGGAGCTGTTTTTT	CASSLGDRGNTGELFF
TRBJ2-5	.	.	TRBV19	TGTGCCAGTAGTATTACGGGGACCCCAGAGACCCAGTACTTC	CASSITGTPETQYF
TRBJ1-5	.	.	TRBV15	TGTGCCACCAGTTCCGGGCCAATCTTGAATCAGCCCCAGCATTTT	CATSSGPILNQPQHF
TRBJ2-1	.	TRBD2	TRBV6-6	TGTGCCAGCAGTTACTCGGAGAGCGGGAGTGGAGGTGAGCAGTTCTTC	CASSYSESGSGGEQFF
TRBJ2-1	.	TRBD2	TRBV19	TGTGCCAGTGGGGTAGCGGGAATCAACAATGAGCAGTTCTTC	CASGVAGINNEQFF
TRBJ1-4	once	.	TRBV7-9	TGTGCCAGCAGCTCCCCTCCGCAGGGGTCGACTAATGAAAAACTGTTTTTT	CASSSPPQGSTNEKLFF
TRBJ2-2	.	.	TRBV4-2	TGTGCCAGCAGCCAAGTAGGGACCGGGGAGCTGTTTTTT	CASSQVGTGELFF
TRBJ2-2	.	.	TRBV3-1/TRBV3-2	TGTGCCAGCAGCCAGGAGAGGGTGGGGGGTCCCGGGGAGCTGTTTTTT	CASSQERVGGPGELFF
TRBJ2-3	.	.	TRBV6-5	TGTGCCAGCAGTTACTCGAAACGGGATACGCAGTATTTT	CASSYSKRDTQYF